This T cell receptor (beta chain) was recovered during a study of blood T cell repertoires in COVID-19. Across the study: COVID-19 samples from acute and convalescent phases originated in the United States, Italy and Spain.

Generated by immunoSEQ multiplex PCR, the TCRdb table keeps only in-frame clones and is missing some. The data contain about 110,000 clones, 84% of them seen just once; the ten biggest clones take up approximately 7.9%. The CDR3 is made up of 17 amino acids. After removal of 5 bases from V and 5 bases from J, the junction contained 18 bases not matched to a gene. Looked up from germline, CDR1 is SGHAT and CDR2 is FQNNGV. The source is a woman aged 80 or older with active or convalescent COVID-19. The sequenced sample was peripheral blood. This chain links TRBV11-2 with TRBJ2-7, with 7 bases lining up with TRBD1. The CDR3 DNA follows: TGTGCCAGCAGCCCCTGGGGCCCGGGACAGCGAAGGGACGAGCAGTACTTC. Its translation: CASSPWGPGQRRDEQYF.